This T cell receptor (beta chain) was sequenced during a study of response to subunit inactivated influenza vaccine. Study-wide points: It was suggested by the authors that few new T cells are recruited by each seasonal influenza vaccination.

TCRdb ran MiXCR on the RT-PCR reads and lists one entry per CDR3 protein. The sample carries about 520,000 distinct CDR3 sequences, roughly 25% recorded once. CDR3 size: 11 residues. Germline-derived CDR1 and CDR2 are ENHRY and SYGVKD. Trimming cost V 7 bases and J 5 bases, with 9 bases left between them. Concerning this clonotype itself: Its matching antigen is unknown.

The sample in question was CD4+ T cells sorted from PBMCs, obtained about 5 days after vaccination. The clonotype comes from a man over 45 who received an inactivated influenza vaccine. V and J are TRBV10-3 and TRBJ2-7; D possibly corresponds to TRBD1 (5 bases). The CDR3 spells CAITQGHEQYF. The CDR3 DNA follows: TGTGCCATCACCCAGGGCCACGAGCAGTACTTC.